This entry features one T cell receptor (beta chain) sequence. The data are from a study of control samples from healthy donors and cancer patients. Germline trimming cut 1 base from V and 2 bases from J; bases unmatched to any gene: 8. CDR1 is SGHKS and CDR2 is YYEKEE in the germline V gene (reference sequence). The CDR3 contains 16 residues. Profiling relied on immunoSEQ multiplex PCR, and the TCRdb table lists in-frame clones only, not all of them. In the table there are about 120,000 clones, over 90% of which are singletons. Material: blood. V and J are TRBV5-5 and TRBJ1-2; 7 bases align to TRBD1. This clonotype was obtained from a young man in good health. This CDR3 reads CASSLSLAGGNYGYTF. The CDR3 DNA reads TGTGCCAGCAGCTTGTCATTGGCAGGGGGGAACTATGGCTACACCTTC.